This TCR beta chain was profiled in a study of blood T cell repertoires in COVID-19. Germline-derived CDR1 and CDR2 are MRHNA and SNTAGT. This CDR3 has 16 amino acids. V gave up 3 bases and J gave up 5 bases, with 17 bases separating them. In the authors' workflow: From reference gene primer amplification, estimates of nucleated cell counts were derived. Assay: immunoSEQ multiplex PCR; the TCRdb copy retains only in-frame clones and omits some. The V and J calls and clone size are taken from that table; D and trimming were inferred from the DNA. The data contain tens of thousands of clones, 89% of them seen just once; the ten biggest clones take up over 1.2%.

The sample consisted of peripheral blood. The receptor's source is a man between 60 and 75 years old with acute or convalescent COVID-19. The chain links TRBV6-4 to TRBJ2-1; D is ambiguous. The CDR3 DNA reads TGTGCCAGCAGTGAAACAATGCTAGTAAAGAACAATGAGCAGTTCTTC. It specifies CASSETMLVKNNEQFF.